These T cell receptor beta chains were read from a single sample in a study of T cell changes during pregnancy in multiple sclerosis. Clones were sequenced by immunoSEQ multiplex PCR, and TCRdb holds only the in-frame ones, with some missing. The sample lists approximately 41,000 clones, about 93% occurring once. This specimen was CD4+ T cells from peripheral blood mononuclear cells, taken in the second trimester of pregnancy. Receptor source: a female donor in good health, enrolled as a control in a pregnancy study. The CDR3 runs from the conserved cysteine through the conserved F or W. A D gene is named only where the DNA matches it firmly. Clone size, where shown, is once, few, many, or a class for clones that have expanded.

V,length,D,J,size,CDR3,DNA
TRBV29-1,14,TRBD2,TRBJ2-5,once,CSGRGWGGQETQYF,TGCAGCGGCCGAGGTTGGGGGGGACAAGAGACCCAGTACTTC
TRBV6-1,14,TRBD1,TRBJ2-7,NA,CASSDQDRDREQYF,TGTGCCAGCAGTGATCAGGACAGGGATCGGGAGCAGTACTTC
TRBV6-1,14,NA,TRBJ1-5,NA,CASSERGNSQPQHF,TGTGCCAGCAGTGAACGAGGCAATAGTCAGCCCCAGCATTTT
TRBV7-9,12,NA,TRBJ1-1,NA,CASSLVQREAFF,TGTGCCAGCAGCTTAGTCCAGCGTGAAGCTTTCTTT
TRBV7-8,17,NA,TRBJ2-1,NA,CASSLFLGVDSYNEQFF,TGTGCCAGCAGCTTGTTCTTAGGGGTGGATTCCTACAATGAGCAGTTCTTC
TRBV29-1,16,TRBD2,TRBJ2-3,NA,CSLQLAGVGRTDTQYF,TGCAGCCTCCAGCTAGCGGGGGTAGGACGTACAGATACGCAGTATTTT
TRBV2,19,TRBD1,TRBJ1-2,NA,CASKGQGGAAWAILVGYTF,TGTGCCAGCAAGGGACAGGGAGGCGCGGCTTGGGCGATCTTAGTAGGCTACACCTTC
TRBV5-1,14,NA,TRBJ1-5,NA,CASSLGDINQPQHF,TGCGCCAGCAGCTTGGGGGACATCAATCAGCCCCAGCATTTT
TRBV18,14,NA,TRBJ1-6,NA,CASSPGRDGSPLHF,TGTGCCAGCTCCCCCGGGCGGGACGGTTCACCCCTCCACTTT
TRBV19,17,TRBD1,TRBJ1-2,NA,CASSSAGTGMIAYGYTF,TGTGCCAGTAGCTCCGCCGGGACAGGGATGATCGCCTATGGCTACACCTTC
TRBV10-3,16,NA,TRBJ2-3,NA,CAIRQYAGAGEDTQYF,TGTGCCATCAGGCAATATGCGGGGGCCGGCGAAGATACGCAGTATTTT
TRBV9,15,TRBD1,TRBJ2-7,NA,CASSPRGQPNYEQYF,TGTGCCAGCAGCCCCAGGGGACAGCCGAACTACGAGCAGTACTTC
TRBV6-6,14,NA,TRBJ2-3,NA,CASTLGTSTDTQYF,TGTGCCAGCACCCTCGGGACTAGCACAGATACGCAGTATTTT
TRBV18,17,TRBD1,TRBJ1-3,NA,CASSPRGTGRTGNTIYF,TGTGCCAGCTCACCGAGAGGGACAGGGAGGACTGGAAACACCATATATTTT
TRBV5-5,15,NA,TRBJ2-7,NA,CASSMQGKKAYEQYF,TGTGCCAGCAGCATGCAGGGGAAGAAGGCCTACGAGCAGTACTTC
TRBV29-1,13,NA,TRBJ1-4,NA,CSVQGLDNEKLFF,TGCAGCGTCCAGGGCCTAGATAATGAAAAACTGTTTTTT
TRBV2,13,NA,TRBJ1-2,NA,CASRTESNYGYTF,TGTGCCAGCAGGACAGAATCTAACTATGGCTACACCTTC
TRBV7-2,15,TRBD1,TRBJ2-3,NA,CASSLQGTLTDTQYF,TGTGCCAGCAGCCTACAGGGGACCCTCACAGATACGCAGTATTTT
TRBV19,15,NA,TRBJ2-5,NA,CASSVGRLSAETQYF,TGTGCCAGTAGTGTTGGACGACTATCAGCGGAGACCCAGTACTTC
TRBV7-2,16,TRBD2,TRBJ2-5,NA,CASSWGLAGGGAAQYF,TGTGCCAGCAGCTGGGGCCTAGCGGGCGGGGGGGCGGCCCAGTACTTC
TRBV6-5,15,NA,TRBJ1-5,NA,CASSADRLSNQPQHF,TGTGCCAGCAGTGCGGACAGACTTAGCAATCAGCCCCAGCATTTT
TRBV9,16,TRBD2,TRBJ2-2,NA,CASSPLAGGNTGELFF,TGTGCCAGCAGCCCATTAGCGGGGGGGAACACCGGGGAGCTGTTTTTT
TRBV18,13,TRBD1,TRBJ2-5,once,CATHRGRQETQYF,TGTGCCACCCACAGGGGAAGACAAGAGACCCAGTACTTC
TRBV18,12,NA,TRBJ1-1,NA,CASSLLEAEAFF,TGTGCCAGCTCACTGCTAGAGGCTGAAGCTTTCTTT
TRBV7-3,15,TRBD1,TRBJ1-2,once,CASSLTPSGQVPPSF,TGTGCCAGCAGCTTAACTCCCTCTGGACAGGTCCCTCCCAGCTTC
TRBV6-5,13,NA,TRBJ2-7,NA,CASSRNSRREQYF,TGTGCCAGCAGTCGCAATAGCCGTCGGGAGCAGTACTTC
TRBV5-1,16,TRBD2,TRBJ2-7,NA,CASQLSAGGRSYEQYF,TGCGCCAGCCAGCTCTCCGCGGGGGGCCGGTCCTACGAGCAGTACTTC
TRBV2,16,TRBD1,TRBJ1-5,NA,CASSVWDRNSNQPQHF,TGTGCCAGCAGTGTCTGGGACAGAAATAGCAATCAGCCCCAGCATTTT
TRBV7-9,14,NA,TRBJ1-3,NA,CASSLAGVGNTIYF,TGTGCCAGCAGCTTAGCAGGGGTCGGAAACACCATATATTTT
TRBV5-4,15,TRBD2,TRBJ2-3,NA,CASSPQTSRTDTQYF,TGTGCCAGCAGCCCTCAGACTAGCAGGACAGATACGCAGTATTTT
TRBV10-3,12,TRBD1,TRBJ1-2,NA,CAISGQGYGYTF,TGTGCCATCAGTGGACAGGGGTACGGCTACACCTTC
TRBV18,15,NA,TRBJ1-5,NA,CASSPAGGSNQPQHF,TGTGCCAGCTCCCCGGCGGGTGGAAGCAATCAGCCCCAGCATTTT
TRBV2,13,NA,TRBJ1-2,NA,CASTQSRGYGYTF,TGTGCCAGCACCCAGAGTCGGGGCTATGGCTACACCTTC
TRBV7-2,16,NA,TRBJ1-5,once,CASSLYATSDNQPQHF,TGTGCCAGCAGCTTATACGCCACATCCGACAATCAGCCCCAGCATTTT
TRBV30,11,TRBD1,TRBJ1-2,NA,CASRQGYGYTF,TGTGCCTCCCGACAGGGCTATGGCTACACCTTC
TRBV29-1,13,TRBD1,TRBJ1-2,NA,CSAAGQGNYGYTF,TGCAGCGCCGCTGGACAGGGCAACTATGGCTACACCTTC
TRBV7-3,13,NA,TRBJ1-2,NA,CASSLGQNYGYTF,TGTGCCAGCAGCCTAGGACAGAACTATGGCTACACCTTC
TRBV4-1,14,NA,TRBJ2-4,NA,CASSPFPAKNIQYF,TGCGCCAGCAGCCCTTTCCCAGCCAAAAACATTCAGTACTTC
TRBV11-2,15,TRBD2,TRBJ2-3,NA,CASSLVAGGQDTQYF,TGTGCCAGCAGCTTAGTTGCGGGGGGGCAAGATACGCAGTATTTT
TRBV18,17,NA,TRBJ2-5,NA,CASSKGSAPMYQETQYF,TGTGCCAGCTCAAAGGGGTCGGCGCCTATGTACCAAGAGACCCAGTACTTC
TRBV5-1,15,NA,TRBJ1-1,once,CASSLEGTINTEAFF,TGCGCCAGCAGCTTGGAAGGGACAATAAACACTGAAGCTTTCTTT
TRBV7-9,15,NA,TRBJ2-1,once,CASSSGTGAYNEQFF,TGTGCCAGCAGCTCAGGGACGGGGGCCTACAATGAGCAGTTCTTC
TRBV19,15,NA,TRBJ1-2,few,CASSRLVTPNYGYTF,TGTGCCAGTAGTCGCCTGGTTACACCGAACTATGGCTACACCTTC
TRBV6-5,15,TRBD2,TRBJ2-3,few,CASSPLQRGGRGQYF,TGTGCCAGCAGTCCCCTCCAGCGGGGGGGCCGCGGGCAGTATTTT
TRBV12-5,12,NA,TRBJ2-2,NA,CASGRGGGELFF,TGTGCTAGTGGTCGAGGGGGCGGGGAGCTGTTTTTT
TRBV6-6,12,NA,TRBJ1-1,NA,CATSGRSTEAFF,TGTGCCACATCTGGGAGGAGCACTGAAGCTTTCTTT
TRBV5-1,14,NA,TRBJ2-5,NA,CASRGLDSQETQYF,TGCGCCAGCAGAGGATTGGACAGCCAAGAGACCCAGTACTTC
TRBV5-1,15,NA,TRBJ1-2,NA,CASSFTRPEDYGYTF,TGCGCCAGCAGCTTCACTCGTCCCGAGGACTATGGCTACACCTTC
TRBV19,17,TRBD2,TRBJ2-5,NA,CASSLSLTSGGAETQYF,TGTGCCAGTAGCCTCAGCCTGACTAGCGGGGGGGCAGAGACCCAGTACTTC
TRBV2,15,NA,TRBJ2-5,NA,CASSVGQTSQETQYF,TGTGCCAGCAGTGTAGGACAGACCTCCCAAGAGACCCAGTACTTC
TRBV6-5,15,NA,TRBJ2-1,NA,CASSYRQTSYNEQFF,TGTGCCAGCAGTTACCGACAGACGTCCTACAATGAGCAGTTCTTC
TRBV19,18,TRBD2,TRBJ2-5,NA,CASSIILLAGGPKETQYF,TGTGCCAGTAGTATAATCCTACTAGCGGGGGGCCCAAAAGAGACCCAGTACTTC
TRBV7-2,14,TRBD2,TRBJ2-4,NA,CASSPGGFGNIQYF,TGTGCCAGCAGCCCGGGGGGGTTCGGGAACATTCAGTACTTC
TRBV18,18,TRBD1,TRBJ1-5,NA,CASSMNKMTGGAGQPQHF,TGTGCCAGCTCAATGAACAAGATGACAGGGGGCGCGGGTCAGCCCCAGCATTTT